Each of the 5 T cell receptor beta chains below was sequenced from the same sample in a study of T and B cells in COVID-19 patients. Each TRB amplification used roughly 220-550 ng of genomic DNA from blood. TRB rearrangements were amplified by multiplex PCR with BIOMED2 TRB-A/B primers. TCRdb passed the multiplex PCR reads through MiXCR, listing each CDR3 protein once. The repertoire holds fewer than 25,000 distinct CDR3 sequences, with 25% to 30% as singletons. Sequenced input: blood. The receptors stem from a human donor who had recovered from COVID-19.

The chain recombines TRBV6-1 with TRBJ2-5; 9 bases agree with TRBD2. The V gene end was trimmed by 3 bases and the J gene end by 2 bases; junction bases not matched to a gene: 4. This CDR3 spans 15 amino acids. The germline CDR1 and CDR2 sequences are MNHNS and SASEGT. The CDR3 sequence is CASSDERGVQETQYF. Written as DNA, the CDR3 is TGTGCCAGCAGTGACGAGCGGGGGGTTCAAGAGACCCAGTACTTC.

This clonotype showed up many times. The CDR3 is CASSGASSYNEQFF. CDR3 bases: TGTGCCAGCAGTGGAGCGTCCTCCTACAATGAGCAGTTCTTC. This sequence joins TRBV6-2 or TRBV6-3 and TRBJ2-1; D remains ambiguous. In germline, CDR1 is MNHEY, CDR2 SVGEGT. The CDR3 has 14 amino acids. V lost 5 bases and J 0 bases, leaving 8 bases between the germline ends.

The chain joins TRBV7-6 to TRBJ2-3; 11 bases map to TRBD2. The junction had 6 bases not matched to a gene; V was cut back by 1 base and J by 0 bases. The CDR3 is made up of 18 amino acids. Germline V gene sequence: CDR1 SGHVS, CDR2 FNYEAQ. The DNA of the CDR3 is TGTGCCAGCAGCTTAGACCTAGCGGGGGGCGGTAGCACAGATACGCAGTATTTT. This encodes CASSLDLAGGGSTDTQYF.

In this sample, this clonotype turned up many times. The chain is built from TRBV15 and TRBJ2-7, with 10 bases fitting TRBD2. From germline, CDR1 is LNHNV and CDR2 YYDKDF (reference sequence). CDR3 size: 15 residues. With V trimmed by 2 bases and J by 6 bases, 7 bases remained unmatched. For the CDR3, the DNA is TGTGCCACCAGCAGAAAGCGGGAGGGCGTTCGCGAGCAGTACTTC. Translation gives CATSRKREGVREQYF.

This clonotype appeared a few times. The chain is built from TRBV6-2 or TRBV6-3 and TRBJ2-1, with D tentatively TRBD2 (6 bases). The CDR3 has 15 amino acids. Germline V gene data show CDR1 as MNHEY and CDR2 as SVGEGT. V was shortened by 6 bases and J by 8 bases, with 20 bases between the two germline ends. DNA for the CDR3: TGTGCCAGCAGCCCACTGCGGGGTCGAAGGGATGAGCAGTTCTTC. Translating gives CASSPLRGRRDEQFF.